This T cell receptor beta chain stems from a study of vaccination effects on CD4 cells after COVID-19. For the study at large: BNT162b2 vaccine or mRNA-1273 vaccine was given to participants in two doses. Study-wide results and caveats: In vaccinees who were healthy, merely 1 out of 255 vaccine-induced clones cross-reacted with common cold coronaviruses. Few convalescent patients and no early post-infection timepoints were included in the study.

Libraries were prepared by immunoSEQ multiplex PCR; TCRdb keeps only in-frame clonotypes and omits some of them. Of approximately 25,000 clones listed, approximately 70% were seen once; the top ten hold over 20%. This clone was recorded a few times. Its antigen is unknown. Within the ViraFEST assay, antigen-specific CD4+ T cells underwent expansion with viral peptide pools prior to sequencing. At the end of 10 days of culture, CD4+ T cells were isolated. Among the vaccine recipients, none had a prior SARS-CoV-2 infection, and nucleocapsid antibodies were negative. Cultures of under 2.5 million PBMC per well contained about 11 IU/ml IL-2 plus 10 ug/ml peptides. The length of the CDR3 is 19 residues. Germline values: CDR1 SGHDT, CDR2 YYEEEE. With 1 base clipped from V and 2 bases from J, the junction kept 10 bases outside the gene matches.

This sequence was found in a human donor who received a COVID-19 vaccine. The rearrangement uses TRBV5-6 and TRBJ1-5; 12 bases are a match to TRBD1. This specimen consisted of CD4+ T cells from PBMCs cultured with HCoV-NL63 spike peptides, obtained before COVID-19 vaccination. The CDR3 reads CASSLLGDRGLWGNQPQHF. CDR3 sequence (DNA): TGTGCCAGCAGCTTGTTAGGGGACAGGGGGCTCTGGGGCAATCAGCCCCAGCATTTT.